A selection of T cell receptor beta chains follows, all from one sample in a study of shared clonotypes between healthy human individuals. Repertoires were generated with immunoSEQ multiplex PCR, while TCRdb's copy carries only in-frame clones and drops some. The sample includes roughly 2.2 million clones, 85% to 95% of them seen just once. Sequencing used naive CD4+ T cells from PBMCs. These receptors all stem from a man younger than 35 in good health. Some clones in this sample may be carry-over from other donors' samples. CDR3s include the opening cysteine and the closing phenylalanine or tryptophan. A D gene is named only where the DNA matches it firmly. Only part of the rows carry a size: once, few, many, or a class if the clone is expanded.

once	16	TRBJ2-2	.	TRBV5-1	CASSLTVAANTGELFF	TGCGCCAGCAGCTTGACGGTGGCGGCGAACACCGGGGAGCTGTTTTTT
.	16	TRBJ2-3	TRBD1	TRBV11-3	CASSPGTGPSTDTQYF	TGTGCCAGCAGCCCCGGGACAGGCCCAAGCACAGATACGCAGTATTTT
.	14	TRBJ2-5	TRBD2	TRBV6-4	CASSNGRALETQYF	TGTGCCAGCAGTAACGGGAGGGCCCTGGAGACCCAGTACTTC
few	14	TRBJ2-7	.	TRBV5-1	CASSLVGGSYEQYF	TGCGCCAGCAGCTTGGTAGGGGGCTCCTACGAGCAGTACTTC
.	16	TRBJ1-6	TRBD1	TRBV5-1	CASSFGRTGGNSPLHF	TGCGCCAGCAGCTTCGGTAGGACAGGGGGCAATTCACCCCTCCACTTT
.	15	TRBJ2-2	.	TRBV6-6	CASSYSPMNTGELFF	TGTGCCAGCAGTTACTCACCGATGAACACCGGGGAGCTGTTTTTT
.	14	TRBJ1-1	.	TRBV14	CASSQHRVDTEAFF	TGTGCCAGCAGCCAACACAGGGTGGACACTGAAGCTTTCTTT
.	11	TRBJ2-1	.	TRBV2	CASTGYNEQFF	TGTGCCAGTACAGGCTACAATGAGCAGTTCTTC
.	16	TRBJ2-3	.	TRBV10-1	CASSELGGSTADTQYF	TGCGCCAGCAGTGAGTTGGGAGGTAGTACCGCAGATACGCAGTATTTT
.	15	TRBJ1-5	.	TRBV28	CASSLRLVSNQPQHF	TGTGCCAGCAGTTTAAGGCTCGTAAGCAATCAGCCCCAGCATTTT
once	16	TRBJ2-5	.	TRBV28	CASSFLSAETQETQYF	TGTGCCAGCAGTTTCCTCTCGGCAGAGACCCAAGAGACCCAGTACTTC
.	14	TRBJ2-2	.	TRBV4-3	CASSQDPLLGELFF	TGCGCCAGCAGCCAAGATCCCCTACTCGGGGAGCTGTTTTTT
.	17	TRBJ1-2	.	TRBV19	CASSLAGTPSRHYGYTF	TGTGCCAGTAGTTTAGCCGGGACACCCTCCCGGCACTATGGCTACACCTTC
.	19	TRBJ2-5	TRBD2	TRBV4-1	CASSRHINPGTSEQETQYF	TGCGCCAGCAGCCGTCACATCAACCCAGGGACTAGCGAGCAAGAGACCCAGTACTTC
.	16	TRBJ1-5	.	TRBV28	CASSPLGRGNNQPQHF	TGTGCCAGCAGTCCCCTTGGCAGGGGAAACAATCAGCCCCAGCATTTT
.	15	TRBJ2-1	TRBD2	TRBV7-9	CASSPGLAGYNEQFF	TGTGCCAGCAGCCCCGGACTAGCGGGATACAATGAGCAGTTCTTC
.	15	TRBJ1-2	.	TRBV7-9	CASSLRGRTNYGYTF	TGTGCCAGCAGCTTACGGGGCCGTACTAACTATGGCTACACCTTC
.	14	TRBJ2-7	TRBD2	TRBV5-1	CASRVAGARNEQYF	TGCGCCAGCAGAGTAGCGGGCGCGAGGAACGAGCAGTACTTC
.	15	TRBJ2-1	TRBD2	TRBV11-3	CASSFQREGPDEQFF	TGTGCCAGCAGCTTCCAGCGGGAGGGCCCCGATGAGCAGTTCTTC
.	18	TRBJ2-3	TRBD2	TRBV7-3	CASSLTVGTSGNTDTQYF	TGTGCCAGCAGCTTAACAGTCGGGACTAGCGGGAACACAGATACGCAGTATTTT
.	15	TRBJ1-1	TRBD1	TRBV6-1	CASSARQGRVTEAFF	TGTGCCAGCAGTGCTAGACAGGGGAGGGTCACTGAAGCTTTCTTT
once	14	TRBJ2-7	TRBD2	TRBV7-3	CASSYGTSGNEQYF	TGTGCCAGCAGCTATGGGACTAGCGGAAACGAGCAGTACTTC
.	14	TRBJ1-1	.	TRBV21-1	CASSRDRVNTEAFF	TGTGCCAGCAGCAGGGACAGGGTGAACACTGAAGCTTTCTTT
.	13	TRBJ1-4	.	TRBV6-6	CASSLRTGEKLFF	TGTGCCAGCAGTCTCCGGACGGGGGAAAAACTGTTTTTT
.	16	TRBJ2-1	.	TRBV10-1	CASRGSRPSSYNEQFF	TGCGCCAGCAGGGGGAGCAGGCCGAGCTCCTACAATGAGCAGTTCTTC
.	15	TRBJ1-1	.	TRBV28	CASSLVGVVNTEAFF	TGTGCCAGCAGTTTGGTGGGGGTAGTGAACACTGAAGCTTTCTTT
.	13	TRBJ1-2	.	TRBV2	CASSEDGPYGYTF	TGTGCCAGCAGTGAGGACGGACCCTATGGCTACACCTTC
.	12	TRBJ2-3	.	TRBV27	CASPSFSDTQYF	TGTGCCAGCCCTAGCTTCTCAGATACGCAGTATTTT
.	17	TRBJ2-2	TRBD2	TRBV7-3	CASSQGLAGGSTGELFF	TGTGCCAGCAGCCAGGGGCTAGCGGGAGGGTCCACCGGGGAGCTGTTTTTT
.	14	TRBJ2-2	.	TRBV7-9	CASSSIANTGELFF	TGTGCCAGCAGCTCCATCGCGAACACCGGGGAGCTGTTTTTT
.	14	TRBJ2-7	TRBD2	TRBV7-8	CASSSSGGGNEQYF	TGTGCCAGCAGCTCCAGCGGGGGGGGGAACGAGCAGTACTTC
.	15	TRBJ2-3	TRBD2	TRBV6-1	CASRRLASSTDTQYF	TGTGCCAGCAGACGACTAGCGTCCTCCACAGATACGCAGTATTTT
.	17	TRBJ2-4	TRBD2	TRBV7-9	CASSRISAGGFENIQYF	TGTGCCAGCAGCCGGATCAGCGCGGGAGGTTTCGAAAACATTCAGTACTTC
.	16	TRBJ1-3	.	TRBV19	CASSTLGTDSGNTIYF	TGTGCCAGTAGTACACTTGGGACGGACTCTGGAAACACCATATATTTT
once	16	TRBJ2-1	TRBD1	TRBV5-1	CASSLFGQGLGNEQFF	TGCGCCAGCAGCTTGTTCGGACAGGGGTTGGGAAATGAGCAGTTCTTC
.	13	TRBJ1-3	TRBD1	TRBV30	CAWSVPRGNTIYF	TGTGCCTGGAGTGTACCCAGGGGGAACACCATATATTTT
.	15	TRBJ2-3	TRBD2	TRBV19	CASSIVAGRTDTQYF	TGTGCCAGTAGTATAGTAGCGGGGCGCACAGATACGCAGTATTTT
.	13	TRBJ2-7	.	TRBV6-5	CASSYGGRAQQYF	TGTGCCAGCAGTTACGGAGGTCGGGCACAGCAGTACTTC
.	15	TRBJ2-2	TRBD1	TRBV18	CASSPGTGDTGELFF	TGTGCCAGCTCGCCTGGGACAGGGGACACCGGGGAGCTGTTTTTT
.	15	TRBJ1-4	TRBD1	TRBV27	CASSLLGQGGEKLFF	TGTGCCAGCAGTTTATTAGGACAGGGGGGTGAAAAACTGTTTTTT
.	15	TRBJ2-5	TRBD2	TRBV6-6	CASSYSWGLQETQYF	TGTGCCAGCAGTTACTCATGGGGACTACAAGAGACCCAGTACTTC
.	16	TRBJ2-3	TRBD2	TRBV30	CAWSEGLAGSTDTQYF	TGTGCCTGGAGTGAGGGGCTAGCGGGCAGCACAGATACGCAGTATTTT
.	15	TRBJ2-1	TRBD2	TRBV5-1	CASRLAGGSGNEQFF	TGCGCCAGCAGACTAGCGGGAGGATCGGGAAATGAGCAGTTCTTC
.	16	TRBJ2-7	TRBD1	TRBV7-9	CASSPYPKGQGGEQYF	TGTGCCAGCAGCCCATACCCGAAGGGACAGGGAGGCGAGCAGTACTTC
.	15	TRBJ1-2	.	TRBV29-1	CSVGTQGFPLLGYTF	TGCAGCGTTGGGACGCAGGGGTTTCCGCTGTTGGGCTACACCTTC
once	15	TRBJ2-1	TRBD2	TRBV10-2	CASIETAGGYNEQFF	TGCGCCAGCATAGAAACAGCGGGAGGCTACAATGAGCAGTTCTTC
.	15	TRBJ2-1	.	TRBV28	CASTERSSSYNEQFF	TGTGCCAGCACGGAGCGTTCGAGCTCCTACAATGAGCAGTTCTTC
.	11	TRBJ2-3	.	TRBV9	CASSAGQTQYF	TGTGCCAGCAGCGCGGGACAAACGCAGTATTTT
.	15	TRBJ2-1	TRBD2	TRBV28	CASSLSGRRRNEQFF	TGTGCCAGCAGCCTTAGCGGGAGAAGAAGGAATGAGCAGTTCTTC
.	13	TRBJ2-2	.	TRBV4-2	CASSQKSTGELFF	TGTGCCAGCAGCCAAAAAAGCACCGGGGAGCTGTTTTTT